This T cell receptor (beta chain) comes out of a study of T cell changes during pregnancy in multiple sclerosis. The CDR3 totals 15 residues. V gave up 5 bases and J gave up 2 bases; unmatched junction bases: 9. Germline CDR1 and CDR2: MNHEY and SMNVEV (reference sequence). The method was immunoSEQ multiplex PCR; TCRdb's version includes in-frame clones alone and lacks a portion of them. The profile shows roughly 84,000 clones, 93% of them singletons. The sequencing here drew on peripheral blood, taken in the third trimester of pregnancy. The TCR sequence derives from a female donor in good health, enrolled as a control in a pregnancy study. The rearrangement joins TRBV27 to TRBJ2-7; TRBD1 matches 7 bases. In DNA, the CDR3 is TGTGCCAGCAGTCCATCCAGGGGACAGACCTACGAGCAGTACTTC. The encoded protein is CASSPSRGQTYEQYF.